The TCR beta chain described here comes from a study of CD8+ T cells in alopecia areata. This CDR3 has 17 residues. The V and J ends lost 0 bases and 2 bases respectively, with 18 bases between them. The germline gives CDR1 SGDLS, CDR2 YYNGEE. Isolated RNA was reverse transcribed into cDNA used as the sequencing template. Repertoires were generated with immunoSEQ multiplex PCR, while TCRdb's copy carries only in-frame clones and drops some. The table includes about 250,000 clones, roughly two thirds detected once. Alopecia areata patients gave lesional scalp punch biopsies and peripheral blood samples.

This material consisted of CD4+ T cells sorted from blood, taken at week 0. This clonotype was obtained from a human donor with alopecia areata. The chain is built from TRBV9 and TRBJ2-7; tentatively, D is TRBD1 (6 bases). CDR3 region: CASSVAGATGLPYEQYF. In nucleotides, the CDR3 is TGTGCCAGCAGCGTAGCAGGGGCTACAGGGCTACCCTACGAGCAGTACTTC.